This passage covers 20 T cell receptor beta chains from one sample sequenced in a study of blood T cell repertoires in COVID-19. TCRdb keeps only in-frame clones here, not all; method: immunoSEQ multiplex PCR. The sample carries about 59,000 clones, approximately 80% recorded once. The sample consisted of peripheral blood. These receptors came from an elderly man with acute or convalescent COVID-19.

The chain couples TRBV30 to TRBJ1-1, with no clear D. V was pared by 2 bases and J by 6 bases, with 13 bases between. The CDR3 runs to 13 residues. Germline V gene data show CDR1 as GTSNPN and CDR2 as SVGIG (reference sequence). CDR3 DNA: TGTGCCTGGAGTAGCGGCTTTGGCGCTGAAGCTTTCTTT. Its translation is CAWSSGFGAEAFF.

About this clone: At one end, the junction sequence differs from germline, possibly due to a read error. This rearrangement joins TRBV6-6 to TRBJ2-6; the D gene is possibly TRBD2 (6 bases). The germline V gene encodes CDR1 MNHNY and CDR2 SVGAGI (reference sequence). There are 14 residues in the CDR3. CDR3 bases: TGTGCCAGCAGTTACCTCTGGAGGGCCACCGTCCTGACTTTC. It is translated as CASSYLWRATVLTF.

The rearrangement links TRBV9 to TRBJ2-5; 10 nucleotides align to TRBD2. Losses at the gene ends were 0 bases for V and 4 bases for J; bases not matched to a gene: 12. Germline values: CDR1 SGDLS, CDR2 YYNGEE. This CDR3 region has 18 residues. CDR3 sequence reads: CASSVAPRAGGYGETQYF. The CDR3 DNA is TGTGCCAGCAGCGTAGCACCGCGAGCGGGAGGGTACGGAGAGACCCAGTACTTC.

Note on this clone: The junction does not match germline at one end; this may be a read error. This same CDR3 is encoded by further DNA sequences in the sample. This chain joins TRBV7-7 and TRBJ1-1; possible D gene TRBD1, 6 bases. CDR1 and CDR2 (germline): SSHAT, FNYEAQ (reference sequence). The length of the CDR3 is 13 residues. The CDR3: CASSLDRNTEAFF. In nucleotides, the CDR3 is TGTGCTAGCAGCCTGGACAGGAACACTGAAGCTTTCTTT.

This sequence joins TRBV24-1 and TRBJ1-2; D is unclear. The germline gives CDR1 KGHDR, CDR2 SFDVKD. V gave up 4 bases and J gave up 4 bases, with 6 bases separating them. The CDR3 totals 12 residues. The CDR3 protein is CATSENSYGYTF. The CDR3 DNA follows: TGTGCCACCAGTGAAAACAGCTATGGCTACACCTTC.

This clone is large within its sample. The rearrangement uses TRBV28 and TRBJ1-1; D gene unclear. The V gene lost 2 bases and the J gene lost 7 bases, with 11 bases spanning the gap. Per the germline V gene, CDR1 is MDHEN and CDR2 is SYDVKM. There are 13 residues in the CDR3. The CDR3: CASSLVTQHEAFF. The CDR3 DNA follows: TGTGCCAGCAGTTTAGTAACACAACATGAAGCTTTCTTT.

V is TRBV9 and J is TRBJ2-1, with 7 positions matching TRBD2. This CDR3 is built from 17 residues. Germline loops: CDR1 SGDLS, CDR2 YYNGEE. The V and J ends lost 4 bases and 6 bases, in that order; junction bases with no gene match: 16. As DNA, the CDR3 is TGTGCCAGCAGCCCCAGACTAGCCCCCGGGGAGGCCAATGAGCAGTTCTTC. Translation gives CASSPRLAPGEANEQFF.

This chain connects TRBV7-2 to TRBJ2-5; TRBD1 is a possible D gene (6 bases). Trimming took 2 bases from V and 4 from J, leaving 8 bases between them. The CDR3 runs 13 residues. Germline V CDR1 and CDR2: SGHTA, FQGNSA. Written as DNA, the CDR3 is TGTGCCAGCAGCTTACTCAGGGGAGAGACCCAGTACTTC. As protein: CASSLLRGETQYF.

The gene calls are TRBV11-2 and TRBJ2-2; D may be TRBD2 (6 bases). CDR3 length: 14 amino acids. V was pared by 6 bases and J by 7 bases, with 15 bases between. From germline, CDR1 is SGHAT and CDR2 FQNNGV. CDR3 amino acids: CASRDSGGVGELFF. Written as DNA, the CDR3 is TGTGCCAGCAGAGATAGTGGCGGGGTCGGGGAGCTGTTTTTT.

CDR3 protein: CASSPGRGEQYF. DNA of the CDR3: TGTGCCAGCAGCCCCGGCCGGGGGGAGCAGTACTTC. The chain carries TRBV13 and TRBJ2-7; D possibly corresponds to TRBD2 (6 bases). CDR3 length: 12 residues. V was cut by 5 bases and J by 7 bases, with 12 bases left in between. From germline, CDR1 is PRHDT and CDR2 FYEKMQ (reference sequence).

The chain has TRBV11-3 and TRBJ1-2, with a possible D match to TRBD1 (5 bases). The CDR3 runs to 13 residues. Germline V CDR1 and CDR2: SGHNT, YENEEA. The V gene lost 5 bases and the J gene lost 4 bases, with 11 bases spanning the gap. The CDR3 bases are TGTGCCAGCAGCCGCACAGGTCCCTATGGCTACACCTTC. It yields the protein CASSRTGPYGYTF.

This clone has more than one count but fewer than ten. V usage is TRBV18 and J usage is TRBJ1-2; unclear D gene. V shed 2 bases and J shed 8 bases, with 15 bases lying between them. The CDR3 runs to 14 residues. Germline V lookup: CDR1 KGHSH, CDR2 LQKENI. CDR3: CASSPVLGMGGYTF. The CDR3 nucleotides read TGTGCCAGCTCACCAGTGCTCGGGATGGGGGGCTACACCTTC.

V usage is TRBV3-1 (or the pseudogene TRBV3-2) and J usage is TRBJ1-2; no definite D call. CDR3 length: 12 amino acids. The germline CDR1 and CDR2 sequences are LGHDT and YNNKEL (reference sequence). Trimming removed 1 base from V and 7 bases from J, with 7 bases in between. In DNA, the CDR3 is TGTGCCAGCAGCCAAGCTCGGGGTGGCTACACCTTC. Translated: CASSQARGGYTF.

This clone was found a few times. The V call is TRBV3-1 (or the pseudogene TRBV3-2), the J call TRBJ1-1, with D tentatively TRBD1 (5 bases). With 1 base removed from V and 4 bases from J, the gap between germline ends came to 7 bases. The CDR3 consists of 13 residues. CDR1 is LGHDT and CDR2 is YNNKEL in the germline V gene (reference sequence). CDR3 amino acids: CASSQVGGTEAFF. For the CDR3, the DNA is TGTGCCAGCAGCCAAGTGGGGGGCACTGAAGCTTTCTTT.

The genes are TRBV11-2 and TRBJ2-5; TRBD2 is a possible D gene (6 bases). Trimming pared 6 bases from V and 5 bases from J, leaving 22 bases between. The length of the CDR3 is 16 residues. CDR1 is SGHAT and CDR2 is FQNNGV in the germline V gene. CDR3 amino acids: CASRNPRGAGGETQYF. CDR3 sequence (DNA): TGTGCCAGCAGAAATCCACGGGGAGCGGGCGGGGAGACCCAGTACTTC.

The chain links TRBV5-4 to TRBJ1-1; 12 bases map to TRBD1. The CDR3 loop spans 16 amino acids. Per germline, CDR1 SGHNT and CDR2 YYREEE (reference sequence). V trimming: 4 bases; J trimming: 4 bases; junction bases outside the gene matches: 8. The CDR3 here is CASSDRDRGLATEAFF. DNA of the CDR3: TGTGCCAGCAGCGACCGGGACAGGGGGCTGGCCACTGAAGCTTTCTTT. Looking up the rest from reference TRBV5-4 and TRBJ1-1 gives the full variable domain: ETGVTQSPTHLIKTRGQQVTLRCSSQSGHNTVSWYQQALGQGPQFIFQYYREEENGRGNFPPRFSGLQFPNYSSELNVNALELDDSALYLCASSDRDRGLATEAFFGQGTRLTVV.

The rearrangement links TRBV18 to TRBJ2-5; 7 bases line up with TRBD1. J gave up 1 base and V 4 bases, and 3 bases lay outside the gene matches. The germline V gene has CDR1 KGHSH and CDR2 LQKENI. This CDR3 comprises 14 residues. The CDR3, as DNA: TGTGCCAGCTCACTCAGACAGGGCCAAGAGACCCAGTACTTC. It codes for CASSLRQGQETQYF. Full variable domain (missing parts from reference TRBV18 and TRBJ2-5): NAGVMQNPRHLVRRRGQEARLRCSPMKGHSHVYWYRQLPEEGLKFMVYLQKENIIDESGMPKERFSAEFPKEGPSILRIQQVVRGDSAAYFCASSLRQGQETQYFGPGTRLLVL.

The V gene is TRBV6-5, the J gene TRBJ1-5; TRBD1 matches 9 bases. Trimming took 6 bases from V and 2 from J; bases not matched to a gene: 5. Per germline, CDR1 MNHEY and CDR2 SVGAGI. The CDR3 has 15 residues. The DNA for the CDR3 is TGTGCCAGCAGCGTGGGACAGGGCGGCAATCAGCCCCAGCATTTT. This gives the protein CASSVGQGGNQPQHF.

This sequence joins TRBV11-2 and TRBJ2-7; 7 bases map to TRBD1. After removal of 5 bases from V and 2 bases from J, the junction contained 9 bases not matched to a gene. CDR3 length: 15 amino acids. Germline loops: CDR1 SGHAT, CDR2 FQNNGV. The CDR3 coding sequence is TGTGCCAGCAGCCGAAATACAGGGGAGCCCTACGAGCAGTACTTC. It translates to CASSRNTGEPYEQYF.

This rearrangement joins TRBV29-1 to TRBJ2-3; 7 positions agree with TRBD2. The V gene end was trimmed by 3 bases and the J gene end by 6 bases; junction bases not matched to a gene: 12. The CDR3 length is 15 residues. The germline gives CDR1 SQVTM, CDR2 ANQGSEA. The CDR3 loop is CSVDGDYRGLDTQYF. The CDR3, as DNA: TGCAGCGTTGATGGGGACTATCGGGGGTTGGATACGCAGTATTTT.